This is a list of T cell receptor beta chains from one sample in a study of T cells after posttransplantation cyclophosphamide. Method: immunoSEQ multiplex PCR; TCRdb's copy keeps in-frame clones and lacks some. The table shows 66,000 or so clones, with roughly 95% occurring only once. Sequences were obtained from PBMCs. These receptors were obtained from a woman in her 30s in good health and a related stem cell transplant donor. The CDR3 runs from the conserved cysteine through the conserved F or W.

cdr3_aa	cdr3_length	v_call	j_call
CASSINVVTGELFF	14	TRBV19	TRBJ2-2
CASSPSGGKETQYF	14	TRBV5-1	TRBJ2-5
CASSESRQMGAFF	13	TRBV10-2	TRBJ1-1
CASSPLGGNNQPQHF	15	TRBV18	TRBJ1-5
CASSLRGYRGGQPQHF	16	TRBV28	TRBJ1-5
CASRGSGGNQPQHF	14	TRBV19	TRBJ1-5
CASSEKHNEQFF	12	TRBV6-1	TRBJ2-1
CASSESGVLGKLFF	14	TRBV7-8	TRBJ1-4
CASSFQGFGQGAYGYTF	17	TRBV5-6	TRBJ1-2
CASSLLGGGNTEAFF	15	TRBV7-2	TRBJ1-1